Listed below are T cell receptor beta chains from one sample, sequenced in a study of neurological immune-mediated disorders. TCRdb recomputed calls from the 5' RACE reads with MiXCR, one row per CDR3 protein. Among approximately 52,000 distinct CDR3 sequences listed, about 3.5% were seen once. The specimen sequenced was PBMCs. The receptor source for this set is a man aged 40-49 years with multiple sclerosis. CDR3s leave out the opening cysteine and the closing phenylalanine or tryptophan. The order of the fields is J gene, V gene, CDR3 protein.

>TRBJ1-5|TRBV4-1
ASSQVPEGPQN
>TRBJ1-1|TRBV14
ASSQKKSRDRGLMNTEAF
>NA|TRBV20-1
SARETGQAETQY
>TRBJ2-6|TRBV7-3
ASSRLGPGANVLT
>TRBJ2-3|TRBV7-9
ASSLNEGHPRGTDTQY
>TRBJ1-6|TRBV7-2
ASRKGGTAYNSPLH
>TRBJ1-5|TRBV12-3/TRBV12-4
ASSHDRNNQPQH
>TRBJ2-5|TRBV12-3/TRBV12-4
ASRLREGETQY
>TRBJ2-3|TRBV29-1
SAQGARGSPDTQY
>TRBJ2-7|TRBV7-6
ASSRTVSYEQY
>TRBJ1-5|TRBV24-1
ATSGVLPDQPQH
>TRBJ2-1|TRBV12-3/TRBV12-4
ASSSAGVVRYNEQF
>TRBJ2-7|TRBV7-8
ASSWTPGDYEQY
>TRBJ2-7|TRBV12-3/TRBV12-4
ASSEATGVSYEQY
>TRBJ1-2|TRBV6-5
ASTGQGFFGYT